This T cell receptor (beta chain) emerged from a study of regulatory T cells in long-lasting Graves disease. For the study at large: Positive TSH receptor antibodies alongside over 5 years of antithyroid drugs were what marked Graves' disease as persistent.

The study, taken as a whole, reports: Limited sample numbers may have lowered accuracy.

This clonotype showed up many times. The antigen is not known. Specified time point: persistent/refractory GD, antithyroid drugs over 5 years with positive TRAb. Researchers made the TCR library from RNA that was extracted from PBMCs. The patients included were those that came from an endocrinology department in Xi'an, China. Investigators prepared the TCR beta libraries by applying iRepertoire HTBI primers and Arm-PCR of CDR3 regions. TCRdb processed the multiplex PCR reads anew with MiXCR; each CDR3 protein has one entry. Altogether roughly 300,000 distinct CDR3 sequences are present, around 19% being singletons, with the ten largest covering 29%. The sample was peripheral blood mononuclear cells (PBMCs), taken when the disease was refractory, from a patient treated with antithyroid drugs. The sequence derives from a female donor with Graves disease.

Written as DNA, the CDR3 is TGTGCCAGCAAGGTCCACATTGGGAAGAACACTGAAGCTTTCTTT. This sequence encodes CASKVHIGKNTEAFF. The chain couples TRBV6-1 to TRBJ1-1; D ambiguous. The CDR3 spans 15 residues. Trimming left V 7 bases short and J 1 base short, with 16 bases between. CDR1 is MNHNS and CDR2 is SASEGT in the germline V gene.